This entry is about one TCR beta chain. Its antigen is unknown. Sequence at one end of the junction differs from germline and may be a read error. These data are taken from a study of cytomegalovirus exposure and HLA in healthy donors. Study outcomes and limitations: A prior analysis recorded that most TCR beta V segments were productive about 87% or about 30% of the time.

The PCR used 60 Vbeta and 13 Jbeta primers. TCRdb's copy holds only in-frame clones and misses some; the assay was immunoSEQ multiplex PCR. The data hold 200,000 or so clones, with around 86% observed a single time. This CDR3 has 15 residues. Germline V gene data show CDR1 as SEHNR and CDR2 as FQNEAQ (reference sequence). This clonotype was sampled from a woman aged 45-65 years in good health and CMV-seropositive. The sequenced sample was PBMCs. The rearrangement uses TRBV7-9 and TRBJ1-2; TRBD1 might be the D (6 bases). The CDR3 region has the DNA TGTTCCAGCAGCTTGGCTGGACAGATTACCTATGGCTACACCTTC. It encodes CSSSLAGQITYGYTF. Full variable domain (missing parts from reference TRBV7-9 and TRBJ1-2): DTGVSQNPRHKITKRGQNVTFRCDPISEHNRLYWYRQTLGQGPEFLTYFQNEAQLEKSRLLSDRFSAERPKGSFSTLEIQRTEQGDSAMYLCSSSLAGQITYGYTFGSGTRLTVV.